This record looks at one T cell receptor (beta chain) sequence and its context. Its antigen is unknown. MiXCR, run by TCRdb on the reads, gives a single entry per CDR3 protein. The data contain under 150,000 distinct CDR3 sequences, roughly 30% of them singletons. This record comes from a study of T cell repertoires in cytomegalovirus infection. Study summary: Based on public TCR beta signatures, there were indications of CMV infection and of a matching HLA type.

Study-level findings and limits: HLA-C-restricted TCR beta clonotypes specific for CMV led the ex vivo response.

CDR3 length: 11 residues. Trimming left V 8 bases short and J 5 bases short, with 10 bases between. Germline-derived CDR1 and CDR2 are MNHNS and SASEGT. The sequences come from CD8+ T cells from cultured PBMCs, collected from culture after CMV antigen stimulation. The TCR sequence derives from a human donor in good health (CMV status not recorded). Some clones in this sample may be carry-over from other donors' samples. The chain uses TRBV6-1 and TRBJ2-7, with D uncertain. Here the CDR3 reads CASPVGNEQYF. The DNA of the CDR3 is TGTGCCAGCCCCGTGGGGAACGAGCAGTACTTC.